The rows below give T cell receptor beta chains drawn from one sample of a study of T cell repertoires in cytomegalovirus infection. MiXCR was run by TCRdb on the reads, yielding one entry per CDR3 protein. The sample records about 340,000 distinct CDR3 sequences, about 29% being singletons. These receptors lack a known antigen. The sequenced sample was cultured PBMCs, obtained from culture after CMV antigen stimulation. These receptors were obtained from a human donor in good health (CMV status not recorded). Some clones in this sample may be carry-over from other donors' samples. Each CDR3 is given with its conserved first and last residue. A D gene is named only where the DNA matches it firmly. Size values are once, few and many counts, or a class for expanded clones, and some rows have none.

- TRBJ1-6 TRBV19 TRBD1 CASSIGVTGEFSPLHF TGTGCCAGTAGTATCGGAGTGACAGGGGAATTTTCACCCCTCCACTTT
- TRBJ1-5 TRBV24-1 - CATSDLQLEDSDSNQPQHF TGTGCCACCAGTGATTTGCAATTGGAGGACAGCGATAGCAATCAGCCCCAGCATTTT
- TRBJ2-3 TRBV28 TRBD2 CATESGSSDTQYF TGTGCCACCGAAAGCGGGAGCTCAGATACGCAGTATTTT
few TRBJ2-1 TRBV20-1 TRBD2 CSARDTASGRNEQFF TGCAGTGCTAGAGATACGGCTAGCGGGAGGAATGAGCAGTTCTTC
once TRBJ2-7 TRBV5-1 - CASSSPAYEQYF TGCGCCAGCAGCTCCCCGGCCTACGAGCAGTACTTC
- TRBJ1-6 TRBV12-3/TRBV12-4 TRBD1 CASSHTGGGNSPLHF TGTGCCAGCAGTCACACAGGGGGCGGCAATTCACCCCTCCACTTT
many TRBJ2-5 TRBV7-2 - CASSLTSIQETQYF TGTGCCAGCAGCCTTACTAGCATCCAAGAGACCCAGTACTTC
once TRBJ1-2 TRBV19 - CASCLFGEGNYGYTF TGTGCCAGCTGTCTCTTCGGGGAAGGGAACTATGGCTACACCTTC
once TRBJ1-4 TRBV5-6 - CASSSTNEKLFF TGTGCCAGCAGCTCAACTAATGAAAAACTGTTTTTT
- TRBJ1-2 TRBV28 TRBD1 CASSLGTALPLYGYTF TGTGCCAGCAGTTTGGGGACAGCTTTACCCCTCTATGGCTACACCTTC
- TRBJ2-3 TRBV7-3 - CASSFRDSSTDTQYF TGTGCCAGCAGTTTTCGCGACTCTAGCACAGATACGCAGTATTTT
- TRBJ2-1 TRBV2 - CASIGEYNEQFF TGTGCCAGCATTGGAGAATACAATGAGCAGTTCTTC
- TRBJ1-3 TRBV27 - CASSLSGGGGNTIYF TGTGCCAGCAGTTTGTCCGGTGGGGGCGGAAACACCATATATTTT
- TRBJ2-1 TRBV2 - CASSEEGDLYNEQFF TGTGCCAGCAGTGAAGAGGGGGACCTATACAATGAGCAGTTCTTC
- TRBJ2-1 TRBV5-1 TRBD2 CASSSSGTSGRGVYNEQFF TGCGCCAGCAGCTCCTCCGGGACTAGCGGGAGAGGAGTCTACAATGAGCAGTTCTTC
few TRBJ2-7 TRBV27 - CASRPGSPLEEQYF TGTGCCAGCCGCCCCGGGAGCCCCTTGGAGGAGCAGTACTTC
- TRBJ2-3 TRBV5-4 TRBD2 CASSVGGGYLSGDTQYF TGTGCCAGCAGCGTGGGGGGGGGGTACCTCTCGGGCGATACGCAGTATTTT
few TRBJ1-2 TRBV7-3 - CASSLKASDGGGHTF TGTGCCAGCAGCTTAAAGGCGTCGGATGGCGGGGGACACACCTTC
many TRBJ1-2 TRBV7-8 - CASSFSQQTNYGYTF TGTGCCAGCAGCTTCAGCCAGCAGACTAACTATGGCTACACCTTC
few TRBJ2-5 TRBV7-3 - CASSAGVGETQYF TGTGCCAGCAGTGCAGGGGTCGGGGAGACCCAGTACTTC
many TRBJ1-6 TRBV12-3/TRBV12-4 - CASSLTRDSPLHF TGTGCCAGCAGTTTGACTAGGGATTCACCCCTCCACTTT
many TRBJ1-3 TRBV9 - CASSLGDVSSSGNTIYF TGTGCCAGCAGCCTGGGGGATGTCAGCAGCTCTGGAAACACCATATATTTT
- TRBJ2-2 TRBV7-2 - CASSLGGAWTGELFF TGTGCCAGCAGCTTAGGAGGCGCATGGACCGGGGAGCTGTTTTTT
- TRBJ2-7 TRBV6-1 - CASSEAGSLQYEQYF TGTGCCAGCAGTGAAGCCGGCAGCCTGCAGTACGAGCAGTACTTC
- TRBJ2-5 TRBV6-1 - CATLTPGEETQYF TGTGCCACCCTGACCCCGGGGGAAGAGACCCAGTACTTC
once TRBJ2-6 TRBV28 - CASSPAHESSGANVLTF TGTGCCAGCAGCCCCGCCCACGAGAGCTCTGGGGCCAACGTCCTGACTTTC
few TRBJ2-7 TRBV7-2 - CATSVDRTSSYEQYF TGTGCCACCTCGGTGGACCGCACCAGCTCCTACGAGCAGTACTTC
many TRBJ2-1 TRBV7-2 - CASSFLAHEQFF TGTGCCAGCAGCTTCCTAGCCCATGAGCAGTTCTTC
few TRBJ1-1 TRBV7-2 - CASSLRRLNTEAFF TGTGCCAGCAGCTTGAGACGGCTGAACACTGAAGCTTTCTTT
few TRBJ1-2 TRBV7-8 - CASSFKGGIPANYGYTF TGTGCCAGCAGCTTTAAAGGGGGAATACCCGCTAACTATGGCTACACCTTC
- TRBJ1-2 TRBV4-1 - CASSQGGKNDYTF TGCGCCAGCAGCCAAGGGGGAAAAAATGACTACACCTTC
- TRBJ1-1 TRBV7-3 - CASKLGTENTEAFF TGTGCCAGCAAGCTCGGGACGGAGAACACTGAAGCTTTCTTT
few TRBJ1-3 TRBV5-4 TRBD1 CASSLVGQGRSGNTIYF TGTGCCAGCAGCTTGGTGGGACAGGGGCGCTCTGGAAACACCATATATTTT
few TRBJ2-7 TRBV11-3 - CASSSSLFRPYEQYF TGTGCCAGCAGCTCCTCCTTGTTCCGGCCATACGAGCAGTACTTC
- TRBJ2-7 TRBV7-8 TRBD1 CASSQDRGSGQYF TGTGCCAGCAGCCAGGACAGGGGTTCGGGTCAGTACTTC
- TRBJ2-1 TRBV19 TRBD2 CASRGDASGSYNEQFF TGTGCCAGTAGGGGGGATGCTAGCGGTTCCTACAATGAGCAGTTCTTC
- TRBJ1-5 TRBV4-1 - CASSQGWGQKDQPQHF TGCGCCAGCAGCCAGGGATGGGGGCAGAAGGATCAGCCCCAGCATTTT
- TRBJ2-1 TRBV7-2 - CASSLSPWNEQFF TGTGCCAGCAGCTTATCCCCGTGGAATGAGCAGTTCTTC
few TRBJ2-2 TRBV12-3/TRBV12-4 - CASGLGAGGTGELFF TGTGCCAGCGGCCTCGGGGCAGGAGGGACCGGGGAGCTGTTTTTT
- TRBJ1-4 TRBV6-6 TRBD1 CASRDRGNREKLFF TGTGCCAGCAGGGACAGGGGGAACAGGGAAAAACTGTTTTTT
many TRBJ2-7 TRBV11-2 TRBD1 CASSPLGTGEYDGRGYEQYF TGTGCCAGCAGCCCATTGGGGACAGGGGAATATGACGGAAGAGGCTACGAGCAGTACTTC
- TRBJ1-2 TRBV20-1 - CSAGGESGYTF TGCAGTGCTGGCGGGGAAAGTGGCTACACCTTC
few TRBJ1-5 TRBV12-3/TRBV12-4 - CASSLELVGQPQHF TGTGCCAGCAGTTTAGAACTGGTCGGTCAGCCCCAGCATTTT
- TRBJ1-1 TRBV7-9 - CASSFSGDRQEAFF TGTGCCAGCAGCTTCTCGGGAGACCGACAGGAAGCTTTCTTT
few TRBJ2-7 TRBV2 TRBD1 CASSDTGGIYEQYF TGTGCCAGCAGCGATACAGGGGGCATCTACGAGCAGTACTTC
- TRBJ2-3 TRBV11-1 TRBD2 CASSVRTSGGADTQYF TGTGCCAGCAGCGTAAGGACTAGCGGGGGGGCAGATACGCAGTATTTT
few TRBJ2-3 TRBV11-2 - CASSLSRVSDTQYF TGTGCCAGCAGCTTATCCCGGGTTTCAGATACGCAGTATTTT
many TRBJ1-5 TRBV20-1 - CSARDLKAGGNQPQHF TGCAGTGCTAGAGATCTGAAGGCAGGGGGCAATCAGCCCCAGCATTTT